These T cell receptor beta chains were read from a single sample in a study of T cell repertoires in cytomegalovirus infection. TCRdb ran MiXCR on the reads and lists one entry per CDR3 protein. The repertoire consists of 650,000 to 900,000 distinct CDR3 sequences, with about 28% occurring once and the leading ten covering around 13%. No antigen has been assigned to these receptors. The sample was cultured CD8+ T cells from PBMCs, taken from culture after CMV antigen stimulation. Receptor source: a human donor in good health (CMV status not recorded). Some clones in this sample may be carry-over from other donors' samples. The CDR3 runs from the conserved cysteine through the conserved F or W. A D gene is named only where the DNA matches it firmly. Clone size is given for some rows only: seen once, a few or many times, or a class if the clone is expanded.

>TRBD1|TRBJ2-3|few|TRBV5-8
CASSLPGQESTDTQYF
TGTGCCAGCAGCTTGCCGGGACAGGAAAGCACAGATACGCAGTATTTT
>-|TRBJ1-5|-|TRBV28
CASSQIWTRSNQPQHF
TGTGCCAGCAGTCAGATCTGGACCAGAAGCAATCAGCCCCAGCATTTT
>-|TRBJ1-1|few|TRBV20-1
CSANRRESGSRGTEAFF
TGCAGTGCTAACCGCCGGGAAAGCGGATCCCGGGGGACTGAAGCTTTCTTT
>TRBD1|TRBJ2-2|-|TRBV7-9
CASSQRTGYTGELFF
TGTGCCAGCAGCCAACGGACAGGGTACACCGGGGAGCTGTTTTTT
>-|TRBJ2-2|-|TRBV10-3
CAISDPSFGPNTGELFF
TGTGCCATCAGTGACCCCTCCTTCGGGCCCAACACCGGGGAGCTGTTTTTT
>-|TRBJ1-6|many|TRBV12-3/TRBV12-4
CASSEGYNSPLHF
TGTGCCAGCAGTGAGGGATATAATTCACCCCTCCACTTT
>TRBD2|TRBJ2-1|few|TRBV7-6
CASRPSGGSSYNEQFF
TGTGCCAGCAGACCTAGCGGGGGGAGCTCCTACAATGAGCAGTTCTTC
>TRBD1|TRBJ2-3|-|TRBV12-5
CASGLLTGILTDTQYF
TGTGCTAGTGGTTTGCTGACAGGGATACTCACAGATACGCAGTATTTT
>-|TRBJ2-3|-|TRBV28
CASSSLVGRTDTQYF
TGTGCCAGCAGTTCTCTGGTGGGCCGCACAGATACGCAGTATTTT
>-|TRBJ1-1|few|TRBV4-2
CASSQDWAKETEAFF
TGTGCCAGCAGCCAAGATTGGGCCAAGGAGACTGAAGCTTTCTTT
>-|TRBJ1-2|once|TRBV12-3/TRBV12-4
CASSPGRGAFPYGYTF
TGTGCCAGCAGTCCCGGCCGGGGGGCTTTCCCCTATGGCTACACCTTC
>-|TRBJ1-4|many|TRBV7-2
CASSLAWTATNEKLFF
TGTGCCAGCAGCTTAGCGTGGACAGCAACTAATGAAAAACTGTTTTTT
>-|TRBJ2-5|-|TRBV20-1
CSARDGSYETQYF
TGCAGTGCTAGAGATGGGAGTTACGAGACCCAGTACTTC
>TRBD1|TRBJ1-2|-|TRBV9
CASSSSGTGAYGYTF
TGTGCCAGCAGCTCGTCCGGGACAGGGGCCTATGGCTACACCTTC
>TRBD1|TRBJ1-2|few|TRBV6-5
CASSYGGQGFRGYTF
TGTGCCAGCAGTTACGGGGGACAGGGTTTTCGTGGCTACACCTTC
>-|TRBJ1-4|few|TRBV6-6
CASSLDNIGTSQEKLFF
TGTGCCAGCAGTTTGGATAACATCGGGACATCTCAGGAAAAACTGTTTTTT
>-|TRBJ1-1|few|TRBV19
CASSITGIATEAFF
TGTGCCAGTAGTATTACAGGGATAGCCACTGAAGCTTTCTTT
>-|TRBJ2-1|-|TRBV2
CASSDDHNEQFF
TGTGCCAGCAGCGATGACCACAATGAGCAGTTCTTC
>-|TRBJ2-1|few|TRBV7-9
CASSPRDSSSYNEQFF
TGTGCCAGCAGCCCCAGGGACTCAAGCTCCTACAATGAGCAGTTCTTC
>-|TRBJ1-1|few|TRBV12-3/TRBV12-4
CASSFYTNTEAFF
TGTGCCAGCAGTTTCTATACGAACACTGAAGCTTTCTTT
>-|TRBJ1-5|-|TRBV19
CASRPRYRDSNQPQHF
TGTGCCAGTAGACCAAGATACAGGGATAGCAATCAGCCCCAGCATTTT
>-|TRBJ2-2|-|TRBV7-6
CASSYRDPEGRTGELFF
TGTGCCAGCAGCTACCGGGACCCGGAGGGACGTACCGGGGAGCTGTTTTTT
>TRBD2|TRBJ2-5|many|TRBV7-6
CASTKRPGLVETQYF
TGTGCCAGCACCAAAAGACCGGGACTAGTTGAGACCCAGTACTTC
>TRBD1|TRBJ1-5|many|TRBV20-1
CSARDYLALEGTGISQHF
TGCAGTGCTAGAGATTATCTGGCTCTAGAGGGGACAGGCATCTCCCAGCATTTT
>TRBD2|TRBJ2-3|once|TRBV6-1
CASSEAAGGFTDTQYF
TGTGCCAGCAGTGAAGCTGCGGGGGGGTTCACAGATACGCAGTATTTT
>TRBD2|TRBJ2-2|many|TRBV7-6
CASRVAGGPTGELFF
TGTGCCAGCAGAGTAGCGGGGGGGCCAACCGGGGAGCTGTTTTTT
>-|TRBJ1-2|-|TRBV12-3/TRBV12-4
CASSGSGDYGYTF
TGTGCCAGCAGTGGATCAGGGGACTATGGCTACACCTTC
>TRBD1|TRBJ2-7|once|TRBV15
CATSRQTGDEQYF
TGTGCCACCAGCAGACAGACAGGGGACGAGCAGTACTTC
>-|TRBJ2-7|-|TRBV27
CASSLFEGFSYEQYF
TGTGCCAGCAGTTTATTTGAGGGGTTCTCCTACGAGCAGTACTTC
>-|TRBJ2-1|few|TRBV4-3
CASSQDADFWEQFF
TGCGCCAGCAGCCAAGATGCGGACTTCTGGGAGCAGTTCTTC
>-|TRBJ1-2|-|TRBV5-6
CASTSSARGPNYGYTF
TGTGCCAGCACCAGCTCGGCCCGGGGACCTAACTATGGCTACACCTTC
>-|TRBJ2-7|-|TRBV6-1
CASSESSGNEQYF
TGTGCCAGCAGTGAAAGTTCAGGGAACGAGCAGTACTTC
>-|TRBJ2-2|many|TRBV7-9
CASTSSGGHDAMNTGELFF
TGTGCCAGCACTTCATCCGGGGGGCACGATGCTATGAACACCGGGGAGCTGTTTTTT
>-|TRBJ2-3|many|TRBV7-8
CASSEYGTDTQYF
TGTGCCAGCAGTGAATATGGCACAGATACGCAGTATTTT
>TRBD2|TRBJ2-5|few|TRBV7-7
CASSSYPRISGGEYQETQYF
TGTGCTAGCAGCTCCTACCCCCGGATTAGCGGGGGGGAATACCAAGAGACCCAGTACTTC
>-|TRBJ2-1|many|TRBV7-6
CASSVGWDNEQFF
TGTGCCAGCAGCGTGGGGTGGGACAATGAGCAGTTCTTC
>-|TRBJ2-1|-|TRBV15
CASGLGVFNEQFF
TGTGCCTCGGGGCTCGGGGTCTTCAATGAGCAGTTCTTC
>-|TRBJ2-3|-|TRBV4-2
CASSPTRGADTQYF
TGTGCCAGCAGCCCGACACGAGGCGCAGATACGCAGTATTTT
>-|TRBJ1-4|-|TRBV18
CASSLETATNEKLFF
TGTGCCAGCTCACTGGAGACTGCAACTAATGAAAAACTGTTTTTT
>-|TRBJ1-1|-|TRBV5-6
CASRRLIGPGSTEAFF
TGTGCCAGCAGGAGATTAATTGGGCCTGGTAGCACTGAAGCTTTCTTT
>TRBD2|TRBJ2-5|many|TRBV7-2
CASSLNGGRETQYF
TGTGCCAGCAGCTTAAACGGGGGGAGAGAGACCCAGTACTTC